The entry below describes one TCR beta chain. Its antigen is unknown. The source of the sample is a study of shared clonotypes between healthy human individuals. Study summary: Researchers assigned three CD4 naive, three CD4 memory, two CD8 naive and one CD8 memory plate to each donor.

When replicate PCRs were run on sorted subsets, they used around 0.2 ug DNA, tens of thousands of T cell genomes. Some clones are missing from TCRdb's copy, which holds only in-frame ones; the method was immunoSEQ multiplex PCR. Among under 700,000 clones listed, approximately 95% were seen once. The naive CD8 subset, CD45RO-negative cells positively selected for CCR7, excluded terminally differentiated effector memory CD45RA+ cells. General observations from the study: In a few donors, around 5.5% of naive CD4 clonotypes appeared in common.

The origin of this receptor is a woman under 40 in good health. The sequenced material came from naive CD8+ T cells sorted from blood.

The CDR3 region is CASTLAAHNEQFF. The CDR3 coding sequence is TGTGCCAGCACCCTAGCGGCCCACAATGAGCAGTTCTTC. The rearrangement uses TRBV28 and TRBJ2-1; TRBD2 matches at 7 bases. Germline trimming cut 7 bases from V and 5 bases from J; bases unmatched to any gene: 5. This CDR3 has 13 residues. Germline loops: CDR1 MDHEN, CDR2 SYDVKM.